This paragraph reports one TCR beta chain. The antigen is not known. This record comes from a study of cytomegalovirus exposure and HLA in healthy donors. Study in general: Earlier work reported 100 million to 130 million unique TCR beta sequences from about 170 million T cells. Study findings and constraints: A reported reduction in N-insertions relative to the roughly 610-donor mean was seen in an Asian-associated ancestry cluster in a later analysis. Some V segments, TRBV6-2 and TRBV6-3 among them, were indistinguishable and were therefore excluded. Using a false discovery rate of 0.05, a later analysis showed that approximately 18,000 TCR beta sequences were associated with HLA alleles.

PCR employed 60 Vbeta and 13 Jbeta primers. Profiled with immunoSEQ multiplex PCR; TCRdb holds only in-frame clones, not every one. Of about 130,000 clones listed, around 77% are singletons. The CDR3 has 13 amino acids. Germline CDR1 MGHDK, CDR2 SYGVNS. V was clipped by 4 bases and J by 4 bases, with 7 bases between them. The rearrangement uses TRBV25-1 and TRBJ1-4; D is perhaps TRBD1 (5 bases). Sample: PBMCs. This clonotype originated in a man in his fifties in good health and CMV-seronegative. The CDR3 loop is CASSVGGNEKLFF. CDR3 DNA: TGTGCCAGCAGTGTCGGGGGTAATGAAAAACTGTTTTTT.